This T cell receptor (beta chain) was recovered during a study of identical twins. TCRdb re-derived calls from the 5' RACE reads in MiXCR, one entry per CDR3 protein. The table includes about 100,000 distinct CDR3 sequences, 5.9% detected once. This clonotype was recorded at least ten times. This TCR derives from a woman aged 45-60 years in good health. The material sequenced was memory T cells sorted from blood.

In DNA, the CDR3 is TGCGCCAGCAGCTTGGATGGGGGGATGAACACTGAAGCTTTCTTT. This encodes CASSLDGGMNTEAFF. The rearrangement uses TRBV5-1 and TRBJ1-1, with a weak D call TRBD1 (5 bases). The CDR3 spans 15 residues. The V end lost 0 bases, the J end lost 0 bases, and 9 bases lay between the germline ends. Germline V gene data show CDR1 as SGHRS and CDR2 as YFSETQ.